This TCR beta chain emerged from a study of T cells after posttransplantation cyclophosphamide. This clone was observed a handful of times. V was pared by 3 bases and J by 0 bases, with 10 bases between. Germline loops: CDR1 KGHSH, CDR2 LQKENI. This CDR3 is 15 amino acids long. Sequencing was performed with immunoSEQ multiplex PCR; in TCRdb, only in-frame clones are kept and a portion is missing. This sample shows tens of thousands of clones and no singletons; 2.5% rests with the ten largest. Sample: PBMCs. The genes are TRBV18 and TRBJ2-3; weak D call: TRBD2 (5 bases). The clonotype comes from a middle-aged man in good health, CMV-negative, and a related stem cell transplant donor. The DNA of the CDR3 is TGTGCCAGCTCACCCTTCGGCGGGAGCACAGATACGCAGTATTTT. It codes for CASSPFGGSTDTQYF. Drawing the rest from reference TRBV18 and TRBJ2-3, the complete variable domain is NAGVMQNPRHLVRRRGQEARLRCSPMKGHSHVYWYRQLPEEGLKFMVYLQKENIIDESGMPKERFSAEFPKEGPSILRIQQVVRGDSAAYFCASSPFGGSTDTQYFGPGTRLTVL.